This note documents a single T cell receptor beta chain sequence. Its antigen is undetermined. The CDR3 loop spans 14 amino acids. Germline CDR1 reads SEHNR; CDR2 reads FQNEAQ (reference sequence). The junction had 6 bases not matched to a gene; V was cut back by 5 bases and J by 4 bases. The entry originates in a study of cytomegalovirus exposure and HLA in healthy donors. Vbeta (60) and Jbeta (13) primers were used in the PCR. TCRdb's table, derived via immunoSEQ multiplex PCR, lists solely in-frame clones and lacks some. Of 100,000 to 150,000 clones in the sample, approximately 77% were seen once. Study results and limitations: Analysis performed later found approximately 17,000 TCR beta sequences associated with HLA alleles at 0.05 false discovery rate. Common viral pathogens seemed to be connected with several of the most significant clusters, according to a later analysis. A later analysis reportedly identified an Asian-associated ancestry cluster as carrying fewer N-insertions than the roughly 600-donor mean. A later analysis linked a missense DCLRE1C variant to TCR beta V- and J-gene trimming.

The sequence came from a man aged 50-60 years in good health and CMV-seropositive. The sequenced sample consisted of PBMCs. V gene TRBV7-9 combines with J gene TRBJ2-7; 9 bases are shared with TRBD1. The CDR3 nucleotides are TGTGCCAGCAGCCCACGACAGGGGGAATACGAGCAGTACTTC. This translates into CASSPRQGEYEQYF.